The TCR beta chain described here comes from a study of PD-1 blockade in classical Hodgkin lymphoma (dated by TCRdb to about 2020). Some background on the complete study: Nivolumab dosing was 3 mg/kg intravenously every 2 weeks, continuing until either disease progression or unacceptable toxicity. The study used TCR beta sequencing and CyTOF to define a peripheral blood immune signature of response to PD-1 blockade in classical Hodgkin lymphoma. What the authors observed across the whole study: Among trial patients, those achieving complete response had baseline diversity similar to that of newly diagnosed patients, while diversity was significantly lower in partial responders and progressors. By C4D1, a significant rise was seen in CD4+ TCR diversity but not in CD8+ TCR diversity (p=0.0027 vs p=0.16), and the rise was most apparent among complete responders (p=0.02). Lower diversity was seen in patients whose nivolumab began less than 1 year after ASCT, and these patients were left out of later analyses so that immune reconstitution would not confound the results. Only a single clinical trial cohort was studied, and what caused the repertoire differences, possibly disease activity or prior therapy, remained undefined. Baseline TCR diversity was reported as lower in newly diagnosed patients than in healthy donors, and lower still in relapsed/refractory patients.

Per the publication, the time point label means: cycle 4 day 1 (C4D1), after six to seven weeks of nivolumab. Every trial patient had relapsed after autologous stem cell transplantation, and cohorts A, B and C differed in prior brentuximab vedotin exposure. Using a Miltenyi CD4+ T cell isolation kit, CD4+ T cells were purified from thawed PBMCs through magnetic negative selection. The trial cohort was composed of approximately 60 patients with relapsed/refractory classical Hodgkin lymphoma, for whom complete response, partial response or progressive disease was recorded as best overall response. Trial patients were treated with single-agent nivolumab in the multi-cohort phase II CheckMate 205 trial. Best overall response was determined by an independent review committee according to the 2007 International Working Group response criteria. Trial PBMCs were obtained immediately prior to nivolumab initiation (C1D1) and on therapy at cycle 2 day 1 and cycle 4 day 1. After peripheral blood was drawn into 8 mL Vacutainer Cell Preparation Tubes, PBMCs were isolated by centrifugation and then cryopreserved. Purified CD4+ and CD8+ fractions were prepared only for cases with an additional available PBMC sample. Magnetically labelled cells were removed on LS columns in a quadroMACS separator, and the flow-through was collected as the purified fraction.

A remark on this clone: Its antigen is still unknown. The sample holds no much larger clone one base away, and base qualities are not on file.

The Qiagen DNeasy kit was used to extract genomic DNA both from unsorted PBMCs and from the negatively selected CD4+ and CD8+ fractions. Using primers that anneal to V and J segments, immunoSEQ multiplex PCR amplified the TCR beta CDR3 regions. Amplification bias was minimized using a synthetic immune receptor repertoire, and residual bias was removed computationally after sequencing. Under the source paper's analysis protocol: Repertoire diversity was quantified as the Shannon entropy index using custom Python scripts. Unsorted, CD4+ and CD8+ repertoires were examined separately, except in combined analyses, for which CD4+ and CD8+ sequences were merged in silico. Clonal expansion was defined as a frequency increase of at least 2-fold after treatment compared with C1D1, and clones undetected at baseline were assigned a pseudocount of 0.5. Clones with 0 or 1 copy at C1D1 were defined as singleton clones, while clones with 2 or more copies were defined as non-singleton clones. Clones expanded in unsorted samples were assigned a CD4+, CD8+ or unknown annotation through matching of protein sequences in sorted samples from the same patient. Wilcoxon tests on paired samples were used to test changes in diversity from C1D1 to C4D1. Here the immuneACCESS table is served through TCRdb, limited to in-frame sequences with V and J called. Missing clones are a known gap in these copies; in checked studies unresolved V genes cover under half, and the rest lacks a known reason. The V and J calls and clone size are taken from that table; D and trimming were inferred from the DNA. In all, the sample holds around 25,000 clones, and 85% of those were seen once. The leading ten clones occupy around 2.3% of the sample.

This TCR came from a human donor with classical Hodgkin lymphoma. The sample here was CD4+ T cells from blood, taken before the fourth cycle of nivolumab.

The CDR3 protein is CASSSGQSRGLNTIYF. The sequence in DNA is TGTGCCAGCAGTTCGGGGCAGTCCCGAGGATTGAACACCATATATTTT. The chain uses TRBV6-5 and TRBJ1-3, and the D gene may be TRBD1, 5 bases matching. From cysteine to phenylalanine, the CDR3 is 16 amino acids long. The only DNA kept is the CDR3, 48 bases in frame from the first base. The germline V gene sets CDR1 to MNHEY and CDR2 to SVGAGI. The germline ends are 20 bases apart after V is trimmed by 4 bases and J by 7 bases.